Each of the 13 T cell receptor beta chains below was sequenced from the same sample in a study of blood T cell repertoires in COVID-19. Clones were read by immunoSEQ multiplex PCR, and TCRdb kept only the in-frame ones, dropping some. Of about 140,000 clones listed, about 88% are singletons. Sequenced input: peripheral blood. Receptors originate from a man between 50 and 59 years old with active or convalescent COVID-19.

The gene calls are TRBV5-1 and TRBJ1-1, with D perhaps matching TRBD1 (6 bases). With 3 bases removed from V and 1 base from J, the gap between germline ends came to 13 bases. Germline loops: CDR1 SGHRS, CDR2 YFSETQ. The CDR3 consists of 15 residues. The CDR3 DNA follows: TGCGCCAGCAGCTCCCGGACAGCTACGAACACTGAAGCTTTCTTT. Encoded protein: CASSSRTATNTEAFF.

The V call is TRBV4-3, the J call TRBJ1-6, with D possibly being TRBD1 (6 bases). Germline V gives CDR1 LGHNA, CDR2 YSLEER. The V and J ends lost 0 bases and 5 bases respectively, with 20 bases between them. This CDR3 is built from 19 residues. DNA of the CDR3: TGCGCCAGCAGCCAAGATCCCGTACAGGGTGACGGCGATAATTCACCCCTCCACTTT. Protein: CASSQDPVQGDGDNSPLHF.

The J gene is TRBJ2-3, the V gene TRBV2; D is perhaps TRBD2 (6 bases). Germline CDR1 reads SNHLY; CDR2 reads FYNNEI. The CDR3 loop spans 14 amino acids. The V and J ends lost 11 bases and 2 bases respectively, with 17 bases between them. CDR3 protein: CAGKSGFNTDTQYF. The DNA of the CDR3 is TGTGCCGGAAAGAGCGGGTTCAACACAGATACGCAGTATTTT.

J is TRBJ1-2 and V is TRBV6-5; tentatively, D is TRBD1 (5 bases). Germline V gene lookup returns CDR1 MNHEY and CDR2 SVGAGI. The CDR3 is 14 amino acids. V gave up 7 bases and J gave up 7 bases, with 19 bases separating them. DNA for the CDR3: TGTGCCAGCACCAAATCGCGGGGGGTAGTTGGCTACACCTTC. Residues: CASTKSRGVVGYTF.

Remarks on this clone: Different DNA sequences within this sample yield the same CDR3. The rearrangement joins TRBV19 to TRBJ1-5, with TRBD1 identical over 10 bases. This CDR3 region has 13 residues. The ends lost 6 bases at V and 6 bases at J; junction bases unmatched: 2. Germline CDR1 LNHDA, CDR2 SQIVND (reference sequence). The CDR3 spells CASSRDRGQPQHF. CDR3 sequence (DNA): TGTGCCAGTAGCCGGGACAGGGGTCAGCCCCAGCATTTT.

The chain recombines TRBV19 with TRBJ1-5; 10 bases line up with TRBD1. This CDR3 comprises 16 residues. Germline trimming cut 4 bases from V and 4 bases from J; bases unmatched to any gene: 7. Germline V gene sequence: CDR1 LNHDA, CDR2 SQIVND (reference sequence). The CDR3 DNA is TGTGCCAGTAGTAGTCATCGGACAGGGGGTAATCAGCCCCAGCATTTT. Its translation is CASSSHRTGGNQPQHF.

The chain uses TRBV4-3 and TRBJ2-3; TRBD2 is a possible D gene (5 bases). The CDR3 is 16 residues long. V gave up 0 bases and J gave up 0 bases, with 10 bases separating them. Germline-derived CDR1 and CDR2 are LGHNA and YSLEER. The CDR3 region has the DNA TGCGCCAGCAGCCAAGATGCTAGCAGAAGCACAGATACGCAGTATTTT. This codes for CASSQDASRSTDTQYF.

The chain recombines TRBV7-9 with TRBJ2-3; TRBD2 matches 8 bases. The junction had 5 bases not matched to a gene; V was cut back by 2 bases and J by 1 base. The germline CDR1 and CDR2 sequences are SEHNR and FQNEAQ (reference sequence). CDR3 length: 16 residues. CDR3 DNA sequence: TGTGCCAGCAGCTTAAAAGGGACTAGGGGCACAGATACGCAGTATTTT. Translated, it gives CASSLKGTRGTDTQYF. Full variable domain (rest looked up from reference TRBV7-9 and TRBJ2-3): DTGVSQNPRHKITKRGQNVTFRCDPISEHNRLYWYRQTLGQGPEFLTYFQNEAQLEKSRLLSDRFSAERPKGSFSTLEIQRTEQGDSAMYLCASSLKGTRGTDTQYFGPGTRLTVL.

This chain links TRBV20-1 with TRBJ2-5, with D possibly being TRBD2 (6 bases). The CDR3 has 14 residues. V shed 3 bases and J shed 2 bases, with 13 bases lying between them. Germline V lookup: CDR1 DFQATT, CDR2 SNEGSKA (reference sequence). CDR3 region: CSASPTGRQETQYF. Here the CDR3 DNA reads TGCAGTGCTAGTCCCACGGGGAGGCAAGAGACCCAGTACTTC.

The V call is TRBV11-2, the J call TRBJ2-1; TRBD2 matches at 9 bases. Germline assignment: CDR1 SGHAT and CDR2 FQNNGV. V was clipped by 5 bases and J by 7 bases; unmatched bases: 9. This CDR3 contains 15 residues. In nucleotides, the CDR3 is TGTGCCAGCAGCGACCTGGCGGGAGGGTTAAATGAGCAGTTCTTC. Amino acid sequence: CASSDLAGGLNEQFF.

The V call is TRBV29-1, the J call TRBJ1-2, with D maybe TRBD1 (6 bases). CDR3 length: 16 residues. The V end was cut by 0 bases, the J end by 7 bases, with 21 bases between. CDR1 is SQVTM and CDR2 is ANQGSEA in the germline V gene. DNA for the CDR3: TGCAGCGTTGAAGATAGGGGGACCGGTAATTCCCTTGGCTACACCTTC. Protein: CSVEDRGTGNSLGYTF.

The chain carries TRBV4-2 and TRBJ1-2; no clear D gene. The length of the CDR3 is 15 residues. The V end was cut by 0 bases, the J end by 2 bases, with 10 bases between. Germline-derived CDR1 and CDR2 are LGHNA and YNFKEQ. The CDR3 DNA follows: TGTGCCAGCAGCCAAGAAGGTGGGCAGAACTATGGCTACACCTTC. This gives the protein CASSQEGGQNYGYTF.

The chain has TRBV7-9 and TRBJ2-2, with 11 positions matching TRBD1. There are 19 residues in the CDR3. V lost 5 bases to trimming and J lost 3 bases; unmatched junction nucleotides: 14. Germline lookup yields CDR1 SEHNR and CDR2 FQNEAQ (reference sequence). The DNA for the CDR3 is TGTGCCAGCAGCCCACGGGACAGGGGGAGACTCCGCCACACCGGGGAGCTGTTTTTT. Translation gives CASSPRDRGRLRHTGELFF. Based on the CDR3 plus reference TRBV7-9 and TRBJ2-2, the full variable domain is DTGVSQNPRHKITKRGQNVTFRCDPISEHNRLYWYRQTLGQGPEFLTYFQNEAQLEKSRLLSDRFSAERPKGSFSTLEIQRTEQGDSAMYLCASSPRDRGRLRHTGELFFGEGSRLTVL.